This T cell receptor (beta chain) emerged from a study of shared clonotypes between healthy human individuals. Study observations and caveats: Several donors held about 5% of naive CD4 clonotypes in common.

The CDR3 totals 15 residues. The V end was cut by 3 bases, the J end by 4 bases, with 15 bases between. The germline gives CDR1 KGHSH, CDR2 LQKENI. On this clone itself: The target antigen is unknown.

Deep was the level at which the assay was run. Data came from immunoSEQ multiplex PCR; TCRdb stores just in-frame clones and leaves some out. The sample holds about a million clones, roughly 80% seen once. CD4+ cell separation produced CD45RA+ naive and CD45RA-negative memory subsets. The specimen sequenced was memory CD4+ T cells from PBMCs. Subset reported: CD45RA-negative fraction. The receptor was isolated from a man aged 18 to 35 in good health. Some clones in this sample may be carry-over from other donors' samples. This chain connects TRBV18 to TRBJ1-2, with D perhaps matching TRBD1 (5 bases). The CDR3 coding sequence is TGTGCCAGCTCACCGATGGAAGGGGACGGCTATGGCTACACCTTC. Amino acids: CASSPMEGDGYGYTF.